The entry that follows covers one T cell receptor beta chain sequence. This clone appeared a few times. The target of this receptor is not known. One end of the junction does not line up with germline, which may come from a read error. Other DNA sequences from this sample encode an identical CDR3 as well. Receptor libraries were prepared by PCR. The data were produced on an Illumina HiSeq 4000. High-throughput sequencing was used to profile the TCR beta-chain CDR3 region of each patient. Regarding the original processing steps: Drawing on CDR3 differences between clinicopathological groups, the researchers built a classifier meant to tell apart patients with distant-metastatic papillary thyroid cancer. Repertoire diversity was assessed with the Shannon index, and tumor-blood repertoire similarity with the Morisita-Horn index. The raw public data were reprocessed by TCRdb itself: fastp quality trimming at Q25, MiXCR clonotype calling, in-frame beta chains only. The V and J calls were determined by TCRdb, not by the authors. Present in this sample are about 24,000 clones, around 26% of which were seen just once. The ten largest clonotypes hold around 19% of the sample.

None of the patients had been given any treatment before thyroid surgery. Using T-cell receptor beta sequencing, the researchers looked back retrospectively at clinical samples from patients, gathered between about 2012 and 2019. The sample is drawn from a study of metastatic and nonmetastatic thyroid tumors (dated by TCRdb to the early 2020s). General notes on the study: Repertoires from peripheral blood and from tumor or nodule tissue samples of malignant and benign thyroid patients were compared.

Via the germline V gene, CDR1 is SGHDT and CDR2 YYEEEE. The CDR3 covers 16 residues, taking in both the cysteine and the phenylalanine. The DNA shown is the 48-base CDR3, in frame from base 1. What the authors observed across the whole study: TCR beta diversity was reported as significantly higher in malignant tumors than in benign nodules, in both blood and tumor samples.

This TCR was sampled from a male donor with papillary thyroid cancer or a benign thyroid nodule (not recorded which). Some clones in this sample may be carry-over from other donors' samples. The sample comprised blood. The chain uses TRBV5-6 and TRBJ1-4, with the D gene call left open. The nucleotides read TGTGCCAGCAGCAGACGATCTTCGGGCGTTAATGAAAAACTGTTTTTC. The translation is CASSRRSSGVNEKLFF.